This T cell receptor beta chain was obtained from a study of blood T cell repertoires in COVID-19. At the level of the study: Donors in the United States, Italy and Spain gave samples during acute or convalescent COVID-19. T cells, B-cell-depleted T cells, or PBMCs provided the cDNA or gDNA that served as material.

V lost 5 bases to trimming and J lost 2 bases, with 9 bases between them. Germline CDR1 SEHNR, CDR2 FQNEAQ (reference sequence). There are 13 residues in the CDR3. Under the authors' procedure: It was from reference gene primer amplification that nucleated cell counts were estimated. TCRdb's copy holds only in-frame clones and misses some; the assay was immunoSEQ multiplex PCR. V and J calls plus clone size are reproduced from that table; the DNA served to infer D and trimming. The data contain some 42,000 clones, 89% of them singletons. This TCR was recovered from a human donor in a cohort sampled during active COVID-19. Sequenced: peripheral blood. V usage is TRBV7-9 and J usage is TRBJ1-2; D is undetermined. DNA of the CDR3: TGTGCCAGCAGCCGTCAGGTCAACTATGGCTACACCTTC. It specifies CASSRQVNYGYTF. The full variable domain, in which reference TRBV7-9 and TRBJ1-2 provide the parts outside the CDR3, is DTGVSQNPRHKITKRGQNVTFRCDPISEHNRLYWYRQTLGQGPEFLTYFQNEAQLEKSRLLSDRFSAERPKGSFSTLEIQRTEQGDSAMYLCASSRQVNYGYTFGSGTRLTVV.